A single sample is the source of the 20 T cell receptor beta chains below, sequenced in a study of CD8 T cells in ankylosing spondylitis. Via MiXCR, TCRdb re-called the 5' RACE reads, giving one row per CDR3 protein. The profile shows around 150,000 distinct CDR3 sequences, roughly 11% of them singletons. Sequenced sample: blood, either unsorted or a sorted T cell fraction (not recorded which). All receptors come from a female donor with ankylosing spondylitis or in good health (not recorded which).

This clonotype occurred many times. The J gene is TRBJ2-4, the V gene TRBV20-1; D not certain. CDR3 length: 14 amino acids. Germline-derived CDR1 and CDR2 are DFQATT and SNEGSKA (reference sequence). With 0 bases removed from V and 8 bases from J, the gap between germline ends came to 14 bases. CDR3 DNA sequence: TGCAGTGCTAGAGAGAATCTAGGTCAGGACATTCAGTACTTC. Encoded protein: CSARENLGQDIQYF.

This clonotype was counted many times. This chain joins TRBV4-1 and TRBJ2-1, with TRBD2 matching over 7 bases. This CDR3 contains 15 residues. Germline CDR1 and CDR2: MGHRA and YSYEKL. Trimming cost V 1 base and J 3 bases; bases outside gene matches: 3. The CDR3 here is CASSQASGVYNEQFF. For the CDR3, the DNA is TGCGCCAGCAGCCAAGCTAGCGGTGTCTACAATGAGCAGTTCTTC.

This clonotype occurred many times. The chain combines TRBV7-2 with TRBJ2-7; D gene uncertain. Germline V gives CDR1 SGHTA, CDR2 FQGNSA. The CDR3 is 14 amino acids. The ends were cut back, 0 bases at V and 4 bases at J, with 10 bases in the middle. The CDR3 protein is CASSLAGSRYEQYF. In nucleotides, the CDR3 is TGTGCCAGCAGCTTAGCGGGCAGCAGGTACGAGCAGTACTTC.

Turning to this clonotype: A much larger clone is a single base away; this may be a read error. The CDR3 loop is CASSSSGGANNEQVF. CDR3 bases: TGTGCCAGCAGCTCTAGCGGGGGGGCAAACAATGAGCAGGTCTTC. The chain combines TRBV7-3 with TRBJ2-1; 12 bases match TRBD2. CDR1 and CDR2 (germline): SGHTA, FQGTGA. CDR3 length equals 15 residues.

In this sample, this clonotype turned up a few times. The rearrangement uses TRBV11-2 and TRBJ1-2; D is perhaps TRBD1 (5 bases). This CDR3 spans 13 amino acids. V lost 5 bases to trimming and J lost 8 bases, with 15 bases between them. CDR1 and CDR2 from the germline V gene are SGHAT and FQNNGV. CDR3 sequence reads: CASSPREKGGYTF. CDR3 coding DNA: TGTGCCAGCAGCCCCAGGGAAAAGGGAGGCTACACCTTC.

This clonotype was found a few times. This chain links TRBV12-3 or TRBV12-4 with TRBJ1-4, with TRBD1 identical over 11 bases. V dropped 6 bases and J dropped 7; count of bases not matched to a gene: 10. The CDR3 runs to 16 residues. The CDR3 is CASRSDRGPLGEKLFF. CDR3 nucleotide sequence: TGTGCCAGCAGATCGGACAGGGGGCCCCTCGGTGAAAAACTGTTTTTT.

Many counts were recorded for this clonotype. The chain couples TRBV12-3 or TRBV12-4 to TRBJ2-7; TRBD1 matches at 9 bases. The V and J ends lost 4 bases and 6 bases, in that order; junction bases with no gene match: 7. CDR3 length: 14 residues. The CDR3 bases are TGTGCCAGCAGTTCTAGGACAGGGGTGGGCGAGCAGTACTTC. This translates into CASSSRTGVGEQYF.

The chain joins TRBV28 to TRBJ2-5; 8 bases map to TRBD2. V gave up 7 bases and J gave up 5 bases; unmatched junction bases: 9. This CDR3 has 14 residues. CDR1 and CDR2 from the germline V gene are MDHEN and SYDVKM. CDR3 residues: CASTPGGALETQYF. The CDR3 DNA follows: TGTGCCAGCACGCCCGGGGGGGCCCTTGAGACCCAGTACTTC.

This clonotype has ten or more counts. The chain joins TRBV2 to TRBJ1-3; a weak D match, TRBD1 (6 bases). Germline values: CDR1 SNHLY, CDR2 FYNNEI. The V and J ends lost 6 bases and 0 bases respectively, with 9 bases between them. This CDR3 contains 14 residues. The CDR3 sequence is CASRDSLSGNTIYF. DNA of the CDR3: TGTGCCAGCAGGGACAGCCTCTCTGGAAACACCATATATTTT.

In this sample, this clonotype turned up many times. The gene calls are TRBV5-1 and TRBJ2-2; the match to TRBD2 covers 9 bases. The CDR3 covers 16 residues. J gave up 5 bases and V 3 bases, and 8 bases lay outside the gene matches. Per the germline V gene, CDR1 is SGHRS and CDR2 is YFSETQ. CDR3 DNA: TGCGCCAGCAGCTACCTAGCGGGGTTTTCTACCGGGGAGCTGTTTTTT. Translating gives CASSYLAGFSTGELFF.

Note on this clonotype: A much larger clone is a single base away; this may be a read error. The gene calls are TRBV5-1 and TRBJ1-1, with 10 nucleotides matching TRBD1. V trimming: 6 bases; J trimming: 4 bases; junction bases outside the gene matches: 12. The CDR3 has 16 residues. Germline CDR1 is SGHRS and CDR2 is YFSETQ. The CDR3 spells CASNQDRGRLVTEAFF. The CDR3 DNA is TGCGCCAGCAACCAAGACAGGGGGCGGCTCGTCACTGAAGCTTTCTTT.

This clonotype has a count of ten or more. CDR3 region: CASSLAPEGGNTIYF. The CDR3, as DNA: TGTGCCAGCAGTTTAGCGCCCGAAGGTGGAAACACCATATATTTT. This chain links TRBV12-3 or TRBV12-4 with TRBJ1-3; D is undetermined. The CDR3 has 15 amino acids. The V end was cut by 0 bases, the J end by 3 bases, with 9 bases between.

This clonotype showed up many times. This chain links TRBV12-3 or TRBV12-4 with TRBJ1-2; D is undetermined. V was trimmed by 5 bases and J by 1 base, leaving 11 bases between them. This CDR3 spans 14 amino acids. The DNA of the CDR3 is TGTGCCAGCAGTGCCCGTCCAAATAACTATGGCTACACCTTC. Its protein is CASSARPNNYGYTF.

This clonotype was seen a single time. A read error may account for a junction end that differs from germline. This chain's CDR3 is CVSSLDENAGNTIYF. The CDR3 DNA is TGTGTCAGCAGTTTAGACGAGAACGCTGGAAACACCATATATTTT. The gene calls are TRBV12-3 or TRBV12-4 and TRBJ1-3, with D unresolved. This CDR3 contains 15 residues.

The chain joins TRBV30 to TRBJ2-3; TRBD1 agrees at 9 bases. CDR1 is GTSNPN, CDR2 SVGIG, per germline (reference sequence). This CDR3 region has 15 residues. The V and J ends lost 0 bases and 4 bases, in that order; junction bases with no gene match: 5. The CDR3 nucleotides read TGTGCCTGGAGTGTCGGGACAGGGCCATCAGATACGCAGTATTTT. This gives the protein CAWSVGTGPSDTQYF. The complete variable domain, with remaining parts taken from reference TRBV30 and TRBJ2-3, reads SQTIHQWPATLVQPVGSPLSLECTVEGTSNPNLYWYRQAAGRGLQLLFYSVGIGQISSEVPQNLSASRPQDRQFILSSKKLLLSDSGFYLCAWSVGTGPSDTQYFGPGTRLTVL.

This clonotype has only a few counts. The chain recombines TRBV5-1 with TRBJ2-3, with D possibly matching TRBD1 (5 bases). The CDR3 spans 14 residues. V shed 8 bases and J shed 2 bases, with 15 bases lying between them. Germline V gene data show CDR1 as SGHRS and CDR2 as YFSETQ. This CDR3 is CASRNRTNTDTQYF. The CDR3 region has the DNA TGCGCCAGTCGGAACAGGACCAACACAGATACGCAGTATTTT.

Only a few counts were recorded for this clonotype. The chain employs TRBV25-1 and TRBJ2-1, with D possibly TRBD1 on 5 matching bases. Per germline, CDR1 MGHDK and CDR2 SYGVNS. This CDR3 spans 14 amino acids. CDR3 region: CATAKPGIDNEQFF. CDR3 in DNA: TGTGCAACTGCAAAGCCAGGGATAGACAATGAGCAGTTCTTC.

CDR3 in DNA: TGTGCCAGCAGACCTCTCCAAGGGGGAAACACTGAAGCTTTCTTT. Translation gives CASRPLQGGNTEAFF. The genes are TRBV2 and TRBJ1-1; maybe TRBD1 (6 bases). CDR3 length: 15 amino acids. Germline V gene lookup returns CDR1 SNHLY and CDR2 FYNNEI. The ends were cut back, 6 bases at V and 2 bases at J, with 16 bases in the middle.

CDR3 sequence: CASSFTRQGPLGYTF. CDR3 sequence (DNA): TGTGCCAGCAGCTTTACGAGACAGGGGCCTCTTGGCTACACCTTC. This rearrangement joins TRBV7-2 to TRBJ1-2; 8 bases align to TRBD1. The CDR3 sequence is 15 residues long. V trimming: 3 bases; J trimming: 7 bases; junction bases outside the gene matches: 10. Germline V lookup: CDR1 SGHTA, CDR2 FQGNSA.

This clonotype was seen repeatedly, ten times or more. The chain links TRBV27 to TRBJ2-1; 7 nucleotides match TRBD2. The ends lost 8 bases at V and 6 bases at J; junction bases unmatched: 10. Per the germline V gene, CDR1 is MNHEY and CDR2 is SMNVEV (reference sequence). The CDR3 extends over 14 amino acids. The CDR3 bases are TGTGCCAGCCCCCCCGGGACTAACCCCAATGAGCAGTTCTTC. Its translation is CASPPGTNPNEQFF.